These 10 T cell receptor beta chains came from one sample sequenced in a study of T cells in Graves' hyperthyroidism and ophthalmopathy. Authors of the study amplified TCR beta CDR3 regions from RNA transcripts. The study used the HTBI primer set for a first-round RT-PCR of the TCR CDR3. Via MiXCR, TCRdb re-called the multiplex PCR reads, giving one row per CDR3 protein. This sample yields 370,000 or so distinct CDR3 sequences, of which around 14% are seen a single time; 28% belongs to the top ten. Sequences were obtained from blood. The receptors were gathered from a woman between 18 and 29 years old with Graves' hyperthyroidism that later progressed to Graves' ophthalmopathy.

The table lists this clonotype with many counts. This chain uses TRBV28 with TRBJ2-7; possible D gene TRBD2, 6 bases. CDR1 MDHEN and CDR2 SYDVKM come from the germline V gene. This CDR3 is built from 13 residues. Between the trimmed V and J ends, which lost 7 bases and 0 bases, there was a span of 10 bases. The CDR3 nucleotides are TGTGCCAGCAACGGGGGAAGCTCCTACGAGCAGTACTTC. Translated: CASNGGSSYEQYF. The variable domain in full, with the rest retrieved from reference TRBV28 and TRBJ2-7, is DVKVTQSSRYLVKRTGEKVFLECVQDMDHENMFWYRQDPGLGLRLIYFSYDVKMKEKGDIPEGYSVSREKKERFSLILESASTNQTSMYLCASNGGSSYEQYFGPGTRLTVT.

This clonotype has ten or more counts. The J gene is TRBJ2-6, the V gene TRBV2; unclear D gene. V shed 6 bases and J shed 1 base, with 13 bases lying between them. CDR3 length equals 16 residues. Germline-derived CDR1 and CDR2 are SNHLY and FYNNEI. The CDR3 is CASRRNVASGANVLTF. The CDR3 bases are TGTGCCAGCAGAAGGAATGTCGCTTCTGGGGCCAACGTCCTGACTTTC. The full variable domain, in which reference TRBV2 and TRBJ2-6 provide the parts outside the CDR3, is EPEVTQTPSHQVTQMGQEVILRCVPISNHLYFYWYRQILGQKVEFLVSFYNNEISEKSEIFDDQFSVERPDGSNFTLKIRSTKLEDSAMYFCASRRNVASGANVLTFGAGSRLTVL.

This clonotype came up once. The CDR3 DNA follows: TGTGCCTGGAGTGGGGTTCGGGGGAGGAACACCGGGGAGCTGTTTTTT. Translating gives CAWSGVRGRNTGELFF. V and J are TRBV30 and TRBJ2-2; weak D call: TRBD2 (6 bases). Trimming cost V 1 base and J 1 base, with 13 bases left between them. This CDR3 region has 16 residues. Germline-derived CDR1 and CDR2 are GTSNPN and SVGIG (reference sequence).

The chain recombines TRBV2 with TRBJ1-5; D possibly corresponds to TRBD1 (5 bases). Germline V gene lookup returns CDR1 SNHLY and CDR2 FYNNEI. V dropped 5 bases and J dropped 3 bases, with 14 bases sitting between them. The CDR3 is made up of 15 amino acids. DNA for the CDR3: TGTGCCAGCAGTCCTCTTGGGGGACTCAATCAGCCCCAGCATTTT. It codes for CASSPLGGLNQPQHF. The whole variable domain, remainder taken from reference TRBV2 and TRBJ1-5, is EPEVTQTPSHQVTQMGQEVILRCVPISNHLYFYWYRQILGQKVEFLVSFYNNEISEKSEIFDDQFSVERPDGSNFTLKIRSTKLEDSAMYFCASSPLGGLNQPQHFGDGTRLSIL.

CDR3 DNA sequence: TGCGCCAGCAGCTTGGTAGCAGGGGGCTGGGACGAGCAGTACTTC. Its protein product is CASSLVAGGWDEQYF. The V and J genes are TRBV5-1 and TRBJ2-7, with TRBD1 matching over 8 bases. The germline V gene encodes CDR1 SGHRS and CDR2 YFSETQ. The V segment lost 0 bases and the J segment 5 bases; nucleotides outside the gene matches: 7. The CDR3 length is 15 residues.

The sample holds many counts of this clonotype. The chain employs TRBV6-1 and TRBJ2-7; TRBD2 agrees at 13 bases. This CDR3 comprises 18 residues. Germline CDR1 and CDR2: MNHNS and SASEGT. The trim removed 1 base at V and 0 bases at J, leaving 6 bases unmatched. CDR3 amino acids: CASSEGWGLAGNSYEQYF. The CDR3 DNA sequence: TGTGCCAGCAGTGAAGGGTGGGGACTAGCGGGAAACTCCTACGAGCAGTACTTC.

This clonotype was found many times. This chain links TRBV20-1 with TRBJ2-7; D might be TRBD1 (6 bases). From germline, CDR1 is DFQATT and CDR2 SNEGSKA (reference sequence). The V end lost 8 bases, the J end lost 5 bases, and 13 bases lay between the germline ends. CDR3 length: 11 residues. The chain's CDR3 is CSWAGDHEQYF. CDR3 nucleotides: TGCAGTTGGGCAGGGGACCACGAGCAGTACTTC.

The chain is built from TRBV7-8 and TRBJ2-3; 15 nucleotides align to TRBD2. This CDR3 has 17 residues. Per the germline V gene, CDR1 is SGHVS and CDR2 is FQNEAQ. V shed 5 bases and J 4 bases; nucleotides not matched to a gene: 7. Here the CDR3 reads CASSIRTSGRVSDTQYF. DNA of the CDR3: TGTGCCAGCAGCATACGGACTAGCGGGAGGGTCTCAGATACGCAGTATTTT.

This clonotype was counted ten times or more. This sequence joins TRBV6-1 and TRBJ2-7; 8 bases fit TRBD1. The CDR3 has 15 residues. V was clipped by 4 bases and J by 3 bases; unmatched bases: 8. CDR1 and CDR2 from the germline V gene are MNHNS and SASEGT. In nucleotides, the CDR3 is TGTGCCAGCAGTGCCCAGGACAGGGCATACTACGAGCAGTACTTC. It translates to CASSAQDRAYYEQYF.

The chain links TRBV20-1 to TRBJ1-6; no reliable D call. Looked up from germline, CDR1 is DFQATT and CDR2 is SNEGSKA (reference sequence). Deletions cut 1 base from V and 7 bases from J, with 8 bases between. This CDR3 contains 13 residues. Written as DNA, the CDR3 is TGCAGTGCTAGAGGTATCGAGAATTCACCCCTCCACTTT. Translated, it gives CSARGIENSPLHF.